This TCR beta chain was retrieved from a study of shared clonotypes between healthy human individuals (dated by TCRdb to the early 2020s). For context, the study as a whole: Three men and a couple of women, aged 18 to 49 years, made up the cohort. For each donor, CD4 naive and CD4 memory were each run on three plates, CD8 naive on two plates, and CD8 memory on one plate. Blood TCR repertoires of a handful of healthy adults were deeply sequenced to estimate repertoire size and the extent of clonotype sharing between individuals. Leukapheresis yielded between about 0.9 and 9 billion PBMCs per donor. Different laboratories and diverse techniques were used to prepare libraries and sequence TCR repertoires, to increase sequencing depth and limit assay-specific biases.

Concerning this clone: What antigen it recognizes has not been identified. No base qualities exist here, and no much larger clone lies one base off it.

The donors were healthy, HIV-negative adults who had no recently reported acute infections or vaccinations. Every donor was a Caucasian adult living in Nashville, Tennessee, USA. CD4+ T cells were enriched by magnetic negative selection, after which naive cells were positively selected on CD45RA and the negative fraction was taken as the memory subset. Blood was collected by leukapheresis, and PBMCs were isolated by Ficoll-Histopaque density gradient centrifugation and then cryopreserved in liquid nitrogen vapor phase. Analytical flow cytometry was used to check the purity and quantity of each magnetically sorted T cell population. Each sorted fraction had its genomic DNA isolated and then quantified by UV absorbance on a Nanodrop 2000c. Using the deep immunoSEQ assay, multiplex PCR amplified TCR CDR3 regions from genomic DNA. Extracted genomic DNA from each cell subset was spread evenly across all wells of several immunoSEQ 96-well plates, with each plate serving as a replicate. Each replicate PCR for sorted subsets received around 210 ng genomic DNA, equal to 28,000 or so T cell genomes. Purified libraries were measured with a Qubit 3.0 fluorometer, size-checked on a Bioanalyzer 2100, and measured again with the KAPA Library Quantification kit. A separate single-read 150-cycle Illumina NextSeq 550 flow cell was used to sequence each immunoSEQ 96-well plate. As for the authors' bioinformatics: The immunoSEQ output contained only junctional sequences without quality scores, so filtering could not match that applied to full-length reads. To assign V/J genes and CDR3, sequences were annotated using PyIR, a Python wrapper for IgBLAST v1.9, with IMGT germline references. Any read was removed if the V/J assignment was weak (E-value above 1e-6), the CDR3 was missing, or the read contained stop codons, out-of-frame junctions, or ambiguous translated residues. V3J clonotypes were defined by identical inferred V gene, J gene, and CDR3 amino acid sequence. Percentage overlap between repertoires was computed as shared unique clonotypes divided by the size of the smaller repertoire. Three approaches were used to assess repertoire richness: RTK rarefaction, the Chao1 estimator, and Recon v2.1 estimates of unobserved clonotypes. Generation probabilities were computed with OLGA for all TCRbeta clonotypes obtained by the gDNA method from a handful of donors. As stored in TCRdb, this immuneACCESS dataset retains in-frame rearrangements with V and J assigned. A fraction of the clones does not appear; measured against another copy, unresolved V genes explain less than half of the discrepancy, and the remainder lacks a known reason. V, J and clone size are those of that table, while D and trimming were read from the DNA. This sample holds roughly 1,100,000 clones; 75% were observed only once. The ten largest make up roughly 1.5% of the sample.

The investigation overall reported the following: Incomplete sequencing was indicated by rarefaction of sorted-subset datasets, despite the large sequencing depth. About 4.5% of naive CD4, around 3.6% of naive CD8, around 2.3% of memory CD4, and around 0.42% of memory CD8 clonotypes were shared across a few donors. Sampling was limited to blood, and TCR repertoires in tissue likely differ from TCR repertoires in blood. Naive subsets generally had larger estimated clonotype richness than memory subsets did. Pairwise subsampling led to the expectation that sequencing depth would affect the degree of clonotype sharing among donors. Clonotypes shared by all four sorted-subset donors showed higher generation probabilities than non-shared clonotypes. The small number of donors limited the genetic and exposure-history diversity represented.

Sequencing was carried out using memory CD4+ T cells sorted from blood. According to the study, the label for this sample's cell subset or site signals: CD45RA-negative fraction. The source is a young man in good health.

The DNA sequence is TGCAGCGTTGAAGAGACCGGTTACGGCTACACCTTC. Translated, it reads CSVEETGYGYTF. The chain employs TRBV29-1 and TRBJ1-2; the D gene is unclear. CDR1 and CDR2, per the germline V gene, are SQVTM and ANQGSEA. The CDR3 runs 12 residues from the cysteine to the phenylalanine. The kept DNA is CDR3 alone, 36 bases in frame from the first base. The junction carries 10 bases between V and J, which are trimmed by 0 bases and 8 bases respectively.